This T cell receptor (beta chain) was recovered during a study of shared clonotypes between healthy human individuals. Clones were sequenced by immunoSEQ multiplex PCR, and TCRdb holds only the in-frame ones, with some missing. The sample includes around 2,000,000 clones, 85% to 95% of them seen just once. Healthy HIV-negative adults without recent acute infections or vaccinations served as donors. All of the donors resided in Nashville, Tennessee, and each was a Caucasian adult. The study, taken as a whole, reports: What naive subsets generally showed was a larger estimated richness than memory subsets showed. For sorted subsets, rarefaction showed incomplete sequencing despite large depth.

This clone was recorded once. Its antigen is not identified. V was shortened by 5 bases and J by 7 bases, with 8 bases between the two germline ends. CDR3 length equals 12 residues. The chain couples TRBV7-1 to TRBJ2-2; maybe TRBD1 (5 bases). TRBV7-1 is filed as an ORF, its function uncertain. The sequenced sample consisted of naive CD4+ T cells sorted from blood. Specified subset: CD45RA+ positively selected. This TCR was sampled from a man between 18 and 35 years old in good health. CDR3 residues: CASSAGFGELFF. CDR3 coding DNA: TGTGCCAGCAGCGCAGGGTTCGGGGAGCTGTTTTTT.